The clone carrying this TCR beta chain has only a few counts. Antigen: not known. TCRdb recomputed calls from the RT-PCR reads with MiXCR, one row per CDR3 protein. The table records 590,000 or so distinct CDR3 sequences, 11% to 15% of them present only once. This specimen comes from a study of response to subunit inactivated influenza vaccine. The study's findings and limits: New T cells are recruited in small numbers by each seasonal influenza vaccination, according to the authors' suggestion.

Here the sequenced sample was PBMCs from blood, taken roughly 15 days before vaccination. This clonotype was obtained from a man between 50 and 59 years old who received an inactivated influenza vaccine.

CDR3 sequence (DNA): TGTGCCAGCAGTTTCGCGGACGGACGGCGGTTGTCACCCCTCCACTTT. As protein: CASSFADGRRLSPLHF. V is TRBV6-2 or TRBV6-3 and J is TRBJ1-6; no clear D gene. Germline CDR1 and CDR2: MNHEY and SVGEGT. With 4 bases removed from V and 10 bases from J, the gap between germline ends came to 20 bases. The CDR3 runs to 16 residues.